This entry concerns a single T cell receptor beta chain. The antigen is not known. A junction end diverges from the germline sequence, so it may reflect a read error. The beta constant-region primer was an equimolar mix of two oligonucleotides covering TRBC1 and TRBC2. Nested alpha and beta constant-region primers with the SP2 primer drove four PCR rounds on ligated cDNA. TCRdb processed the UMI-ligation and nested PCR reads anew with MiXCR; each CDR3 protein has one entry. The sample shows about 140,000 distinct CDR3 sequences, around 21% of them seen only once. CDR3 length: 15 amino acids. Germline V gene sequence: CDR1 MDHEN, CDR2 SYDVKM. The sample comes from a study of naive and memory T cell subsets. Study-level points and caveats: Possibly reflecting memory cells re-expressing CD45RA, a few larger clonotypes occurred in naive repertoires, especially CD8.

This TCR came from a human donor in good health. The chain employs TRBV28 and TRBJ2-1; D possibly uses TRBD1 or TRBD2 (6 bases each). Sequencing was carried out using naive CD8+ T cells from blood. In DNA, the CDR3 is TGTGCCAGCAGTTCGGGGGACACAGCCTACAATGGGCAGTTCTTC. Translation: CASSSGDTAYNGQFF.